Below, one TCR beta chain is given with its context. This sample was taken from a study of blood T cell repertoires in COVID-19. Study-wide context: Samples of COVID-19 (acute and convalescent) were obtained from the United States, Italy and Spain. PBMCs, B-cell-depleted T cells, or T cells were the source of the cDNA or gDNA that made up the material.

The CDR3 is 14 amino acids. V was pared by 6 bases and J by 1 base, with 4 bases of the junction left unmatched. Per germline, CDR1 SNHLY and CDR2 FYNNEI. Authors' data handling: The authors estimated nucleated cell counts from reference gene primer amplification. Clones were sequenced by immunoSEQ multiplex PCR, and TCRdb holds only the in-frame ones, with some missing. V, J and clone size were drawn from that table, and D and trimming were deduced from the DNA. The sample contains around 180,000 clones, about four fifths of which appear only once. The sample taken for sequencing was peripheral blood. The sequence was collected from a woman of 80 years or more with COVID-19, enrolled during active disease. The chain has TRBV2 and TRBJ1-1, with TRBD1 matching 8 bases. CDR3 in amino acids: CASRYGTGNTEAFF. In nucleotides, the CDR3 is TGTGCCAGCAGATACGGGACAGGGAACACTGAAGCTTTCTTT. Filled out from reference TRBV2 and TRBJ1-1, the complete variable domain reads EPEVTQTPSHQVTQMGQEVILRCVPISNHLYFYWYRQILGQKVEFLVSFYNNEISEKSEIFDDQFSVERPDGSNFTLKIRSTKLEDSAMYFCASRYGTGNTEAFFGQGTRLTVV.